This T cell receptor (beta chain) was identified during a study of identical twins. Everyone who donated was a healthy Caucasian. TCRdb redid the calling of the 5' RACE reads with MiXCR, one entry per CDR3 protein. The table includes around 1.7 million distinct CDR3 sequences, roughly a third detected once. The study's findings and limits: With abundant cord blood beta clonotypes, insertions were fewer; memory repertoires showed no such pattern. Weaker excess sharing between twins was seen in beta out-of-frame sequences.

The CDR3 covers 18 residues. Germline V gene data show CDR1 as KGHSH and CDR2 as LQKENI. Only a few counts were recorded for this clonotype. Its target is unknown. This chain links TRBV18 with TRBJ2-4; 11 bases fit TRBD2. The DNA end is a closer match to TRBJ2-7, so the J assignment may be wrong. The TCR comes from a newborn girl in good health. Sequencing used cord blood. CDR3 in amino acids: CASSPRWSSGGPTYEQYF. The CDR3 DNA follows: TGTGCCAGCTCACCACGTTGGTCTAGCGGGGGGCCAACATACGAGCAGTACTTC.